Following are 27 T cell receptor beta chains from one sample sequenced in a study of beta chain features in type 1 diabetes. The antigens for these receptors are not known. Findings and limits, study-wide: Researchers report that Type 1 diabetes patients had moderately but significantly shorter TCRB CDR3s across all four CD4+ subsets.

The isolated RNA, all of it, was reverse transcribed, so expressed TCRB transcripts were what got sequenced. Sequencing was performed with immunoSEQ multiplex PCR; in TCRdb, only in-frame clones are kept and a portion is missing. This table holds hundreds of thousands of clones, 11% to 15% found once. The sequenced sample was naive CD4+ T cells from blood. Every receptor here comes from a man younger than 30 with type 1 diabetes.

The chain uses TRBV7-2 and TRBJ1-1; 9 bases fit TRBD1. The germline V gene encodes CDR1 SGHTA and CDR2 FQGNSA. This CDR3 comprises 15 residues. Unmatched junction bases numbered 5, after V lost 2 bases and J lost 4 bases. The CDR3 is CASSLTGQGGTEAFF. In DNA, the CDR3 is TGTGCCAGCAGCTTAACGGGACAGGGAGGCACTGAAGCTTTCTTT. Combining the CDR3 with reference TRBV7-2 and TRBJ1-1 gives the whole variable domain GAGVSQSPSNKVTEKGKDVELRCDPISGHTALYWYRQSLGQGLEFLIYFQGNSAPDKSGLPSDRFSAERTGGSVSTLTIQRTQQEDSAVYLCASSLTGQGGTEAFFGQGTRLTVV.

This chain connects TRBV5-1 to TRBJ2-1; D is possibly TRBD1 (7 bases). Trimming cost V 1 base and J 8 bases, with 10 bases left between them. Germline values: CDR1 SGHRS, CDR2 YFSETQ. CDR3 length: 13 amino acids. The CDR3 DNA is TGCGCCAGCAGCTTGACAGGGGAGGATGAGCAGTTCTTC. Translating gives CASSLTGEDEQFF.

V usage is TRBV6-6 and J usage is TRBJ1-5, with D perhaps matching TRBD1 (6 bases). The CDR3 contains 15 residues. Germline-derived CDR1 and CDR2 are MNHNY and SVGAGI (reference sequence). V lost 6 bases to trimming and J lost 2 bases, with 14 bases between them. This CDR3 is CASSAQGSGNQPQHF. The DNA of the CDR3 is TGTGCCAGCAGCGCACAGGGATCCGGCAATCAGCCCCAGCATTTT.

This clone has more than one count but fewer than ten. This chain uses TRBV9 with TRBJ2-7, with D uncertain. Trimming took 0 bases from V and 1 from J, leaving 8 bases between them. Germline assignment: CDR1 SGDLS and CDR2 YYNGEE. The CDR3 has 14 residues. The DNA of the CDR3 is TGTGCCAGCAGCGTAGGCCGAGATTCCTACGAGCAGTACTTC. This gives the protein CASSVGRDSYEQYF.

This clone occurred a few times. The chain carries TRBV5-1 and TRBJ2-7, with D hard to call. This CDR3 region has 15 residues. Germline CDR1 and CDR2: SGHRS and YFSETQ. Trimming took 5 bases from V and 0 from J, leaving 15 bases between them. The CDR3 is CASSDPLLYSYEQYF. The CDR3 DNA reads as TGCGCCAGCAGTGACCCCTTGCTGTACTCCTACGAGCAGTACTTC.

CDR3 DNA: TGTGCCAGCAGCTTAACAGGGGGCGCAGGCTATGGCTACACCTTC. Protein: CASSLTGGAGYGYTF. V is TRBV5-8 and J is TRBJ1-2, with 9 bases aligning to TRBD1. The CDR3 is 15 amino acids. Germline CDR1 and CDR2: SGHTS and YDEGEE. The V gene end was trimmed by 2 bases and the J gene end by 4 bases; junction bases not matched to a gene: 6.

This clone has a handful of counts. The chain joins TRBV4-1 to TRBJ2-2; D possibly corresponds to TRBD1 (6 bases). CDR3 length: 16 residues. Trimming left V 5 bases short and J 0 bases short, with 13 bases between. CDR1 is MGHRA, CDR2 YSYEKL, per germline. The chain's CDR3 is CASSRRRDTNTGELFF. The CDR3 nucleotides read TGCGCCAGCAGCAGACGTCGGGACACGAACACCGGGGAGCTGTTTTTT.

This clone was seen a handful of times. This chain links TRBV5-1 with TRBJ2-7, with D tentatively TRBD1 (7 bases). The germline V and J ends were trimmed by 4 bases and 5 bases, with 16 bases remaining between them. CDR3 length equals 14 residues. Germline V gene data show CDR1 as SGHRS and CDR2 as YFSETQ. As DNA, the CDR3 is TGCGCCAGCAGCGCTCCGGAGGGGGCAGACGAGCAGTACTTC. Amino acids: CASSAPEGADEQYF. Full variable domain (outside the CDR3, taken from reference TRBV5-1 and TRBJ2-7): KAGVTQTPRYLIKTRGQQVTLSCSPISGHRSVSWYQQTPGQGLQFLFEYFSETQRNKGNFPGRFSGRQFSNSRSEMNVSTLELGDSALYLCASSAPEGADEQYFGPGTRLTVT.

J is TRBJ2-3 and V is TRBV2, with D tentatively TRBD2 (6 bases). The V and J ends lost 6 bases and 1 base respectively, with 11 bases between them. CDR3 length: 14 amino acids. CDR1 and CDR2 from the germline V gene are SNHLY and FYNNEI. The CDR3 loop is CASRAGSGTDTQYF. The CDR3 region has the DNA TGTGCCAGCAGGGCGGGGTCCGGCACAGATACGCAGTATTTT. The variable domain in full, with the rest retrieved from reference TRBV2 and TRBJ2-3, is EPEVTQTPSHQVTQMGQEVILRCVPISNHLYFYWYRQILGQKVEFLVSFYNNEISEKSEIFDDQFSVERPDGSNFTLKIRSTKLEDSAMYFCASRAGSGTDTQYFGPGTRLTVL.

V gene TRBV28 combines with J gene TRBJ2-3; D perhaps matches TRBD1 (6 bases). Germline assignment: CDR1 MDHEN and CDR2 SYDVKM. This CDR3 comprises 13 residues. The V end was cut by 7 bases, the J end by 9 bases, with 17 bases between. The CDR3 sequence is CASTTKDRGTQYF. CDR3 nucleotides: TGTGCCAGCACAACGAAGGACAGAGGGACGCAGTATTTT.

The chain joins TRBV29-1 to TRBJ1-2, with D uncertain. Germline V CDR1 and CDR2: SQVTM, ANQGSEA. This CDR3 has 13 amino acids. The V end lost 7 bases, the J end lost 2 bases, and 14 bases lay between the germline ends. The CDR3 here is CSAALGMNYGYTF. The CDR3 bases are TGCAGCGCCGCCCTCGGGATGAACTATGGCTACACCTTC. Together with reference TRBV29-1 and TRBJ1-2, the CDR3 gives the full variable domain: SAVISQKPSRDICQRGTSLTIQCQVDSQVTMMFWYRQQPGQSLTLIATANQGSEATYESGFVIDKFPISRPNLTFSTLTVSNMSPEDSSIYLCSAALGMNYGYTFGSGTRLTVV.

The gene calls are TRBV28 and TRBJ1-1; D is undetermined. This CDR3 is built from 12 residues. Per germline, CDR1 MDHEN and CDR2 SYDVKM. The ends were cut back, 3 bases at V and 1 base at J, with 3 bases in the middle. The CDR3 here is CASSFPNTEAFF. In DNA, the CDR3 is TGTGCCAGCAGTTTCCCGAACACTGAAGCTTTCTTT.

The chain carries TRBV2 and TRBJ1-3; D is unresolved. Germline V lookup: CDR1 SNHLY, CDR2 FYNNEI. Trimming removed 4 bases at V and 4 bases at J, with 8 bases between. The CDR3 length is 13 residues. CDR3 loop: CASSGLGGNTIYF. Here the CDR3 DNA reads TGTGCCAGCAGTGGTCTTGGGGGAAACACCATATATTTT.

Regarding this clone: The same CDR3 is also encoded by other DNA sequences in this sample. The chain uses TRBV7-6 and TRBJ1-1; D is uncertain. The CDR3 has 11 amino acids. V lost 6 bases and J 4 bases, leaving 6 bases between the germline ends. Germline V gene sequence: CDR1 SGHVS, CDR2 FNYEAQ. CDR3 sequence: CASSSGTEAFF. The DNA of the CDR3 is TGTGCCAGCAGTAGCGGCACTGAAGCTTTCTTT.

This clone was counted between two and nine times. The chain carries TRBV29-1 and TRBJ2-5; D may be TRBD1 (5 bases). The CDR3 is 14 amino acids. With 6 bases removed from V and 1 base from J, the gap between germline ends came to 15 bases. Looked up from germline, CDR1 is SQVTM and CDR2 is ANQGSEA. CDR3 sequence (DNA): TGCAGCGTGAGATTCCGAGACAGCCAAGAGACCCAGTACTTC. Amino acids: CSVRFRDSQETQYF.

This clone was detected only a few times. This chain links TRBV28 with TRBJ2-5; perhaps TRBD2 as D (5 bases). Per germline, CDR1 MDHEN and CDR2 SYDVKM. V was trimmed by 3 bases and J by 7 bases, leaving 6 bases between them. The CDR3 contains 11 residues. As DNA, the CDR3 is TGTGCCAGCAGTTTTCGGGGGACCCAGTACTTC. It codes for CASSFRGTQYF. The complete variable domain, with remaining parts taken from reference TRBV28 and TRBJ2-5, reads DVKVTQSSRYLVKRTGEKVFLECVQDMDHENMFWYRQDPGLGLRLIYFSYDVKMKEKGDIPEGYSVSREKKERFSLILESASTNQTSMYLCASSFRGTQYFGPGTRLLVL.

CDR3 sequence reads: CASTPDRQTYGYTF. The CDR3 nucleotides are TGTGCCAGCACCCCTGACAGGCAGACCTATGGCTACACCTTC. The gene calls are TRBV27 and TRBJ1-2; TRBD1 is a possible D gene (6 bases). Germline V gene data show CDR1 as MNHEY and CDR2 as SMNVEV (reference sequence). The CDR3 sequence is 14 residues long. V was shortened by 7 bases and J by 4 bases, with 16 bases between the two germline ends.

There are a few counts of this clone. V gene TRBV6-1 combines with J gene TRBJ2-2; D perhaps matches TRBD2 (6 bases). Trimming pared 6 bases from V and 0 bases from J, leaving 11 bases between. Germline V gene data show CDR1 as MNHNS and CDR2 as SASEGT. This CDR3 is built from 15 residues. The CDR3 spells CASRPGVSNTGELFF. The CDR3 region has the DNA TGTGCCAGCAGACCGGGGGTCTCGAACACCGGGGAGCTGTTTTTT.

The chain carries TRBV28 and TRBJ2-7; D perhaps matches TRBD2 (5 bases). The germline V gene has CDR1 MDHEN and CDR2 SYDVKM. The CDR3 totals 14 residues. V lost 6 bases to trimming and J lost 8 bases, with 20 bases between them. DNA of the CDR3: TGTGCCAGCAGAATTACCTTTTCGGACGGGAAGCAGTACTTC. Protein product: CASRITFSDGKQYF. Using reference TRBV28 and TRBJ2-7 for the parts outside the CDR3, the full variable domain is DVKVTQSSRYLVKRTGEKVFLECVQDMDHENMFWYRQDPGLGLRLIYFSYDVKMKEKGDIPEGYSVSREKKERFSLILESASTNQTSMYLCASRITFSDGKQYFGPGTRLTVT.

This clone was picked up one time. The J gene is TRBJ2-3, the V gene TRBV6-4, with TRBD2 identical over 11 bases. V lost 6 bases to trimming and J lost 6 bases; unmatched junction nucleotides: 8. Per the germline V gene, CDR1 is MRHNA and CDR2 is SNTAGT. CDR3 length: 15 residues. CDR3 nucleotide sequence: TGTGCCAGCAGCATTAGCGGGGGGGCCTGGGATACGCAGTATTTT. Its protein product is CASSISGGAWDTQYF.

The V and J genes are TRBV28 and TRBJ1-4; D not resolved. V shed 10 bases and J shed 4 bases, with 13 bases lying between them. The CDR3 is made up of 13 amino acids. Germline CDR1 MDHEN, CDR2 SYDVKM. CDR3 nucleotide sequence: TGTGCCACAACACCCGAGATTAATGAAAAACTGTTTTTT. Translation gives CATTPEINEKLFF.

V is TRBV15 and J is TRBJ2-1, with 12 nucleotides matching TRBD2. Germline V gene lookup returns CDR1 LNHNV and CDR2 YYDKDF (reference sequence). Trimming at V came to 5 bases and at J to 7 bases, leaving 6 bases not matched to a gene. The CDR3 covers 15 residues. CDR3 region: CATSSRTSGTNEQFF. Here the CDR3 DNA reads TGTGCCACCAGCTCCCGGACTAGCGGGACGAATGAGCAGTTCTTC.

There are a few counts of this clone. The V call is TRBV30, the J call TRBJ2-2; a possible D gene is TRBD2 (6 bases). Trimming pared 1 base from V and 1 base from J, leaving 16 bases between. The CDR3 contains 17 residues. Germline assignment: CDR1 GTSNPN and CDR2 SVGIG (reference sequence). DNA of the CDR3: TGTGCCTGGAGTGGTCAGGGAGGTTTAGGGAACACCGGGGAGCTGTTTTTT. Translated, it gives CAWSGQGGLGNTGELFF. Complete variable domain (other parts from reference TRBV30 and TRBJ2-2): SQTIHQWPATLVQPVGSPLSLECTVEGTSNPNLYWYRQAAGRGLQLLFYSVGIGQISSEVPQNLSASRPQDRQFILSSKKLLLSDSGFYLCAWSGQGGLGNTGELFFGEGSRLTVL.

This clone has only a few counts. The sample holds other DNA sequences that translate to the same CDR3. J is TRBJ2-5 and V is TRBV30, with D possibly called TRBD1 or TRBD2 (5 bases each). This CDR3 is built from 13 residues. Germline V lookup: CDR1 GTSNPN, CDR2 SVGIG (reference sequence). V lost 5 bases, J lost 2 bases, and 12 bases lay in between. The CDR3 region has the DNA TGTGCCTGGTCCGGTGGGGGACAAGAGACCCAGTACTTC. Amino acid sequence: CAWSGGGQETQYF.

The rearrangement joins TRBV19 to TRBJ1-1, with 10 bases identical to TRBD1. The CDR3 is made up of 14 amino acids. CDR1 LNHDA and CDR2 SQIVND come from the germline V gene (reference sequence). V trimming: 7 bases; J trimming: 6 bases; junction bases outside the gene matches: 8. CDR3 bases: TGTGCCAGTACATGGGGGACAGGGGCCGCTGAAGCTTTCTTT. It yields the protein CASTWGTGAAEAFF.

In its sample, this clone was seen a few times. The chain recombines TRBV4-1 with TRBJ1-2; D is possibly TRBD1 (5 bases). Germline CDR1 MGHRA, CDR2 YSYEKL. CDR3 size: 13 residues. The V end lost 8 bases, the J end lost 4 bases, and 14 bases lay between the germline ends. This CDR3 is CASRGPGSYGYTF. The DNA for the CDR3 is TGCGCCAGCCGGGGACCCGGATCCTATGGCTACACCTTC.

V is TRBV5-4 and J is TRBJ1-2; the match to TRBD1 covers 12 bases. The V gene end was trimmed by 4 bases and the J gene end by 3 bases; junction bases not matched to a gene: 13. Germline V lookup: CDR1 SGHNT, CDR2 YYREEE (reference sequence). The CDR3 is 18 residues long. The CDR3 region is CASSADLGTGGGHYGYTF. The CDR3 DNA reads TGTGCCAGCAGCGCCGACCTCGGGACAGGGGGCGGTCACTATGGCTACACCTTC.